This T cell receptor (beta chain) was identified in a study of blood T cell repertoires in COVID-19. Whole-study context: Specimens from acute and convalescent COVID-19 originated in the United States, Italy and Spain. T cells, B-cell-depleted T cells, or PBMCs supplied cDNA or gDNA.

This clone was counted a single time. The junction had 5 bases not matched to a gene; V was cut back by 1 base and J by 2 bases. The germline V gene encodes CDR1 LGHNA and CDR2 YNFKEQ. The length of the CDR3 is 15 residues. In the study's own analysis: It was from reference gene primer amplification that nucleated cell counts were estimated. Using immunoSEQ multiplex PCR, the repertoire was profiled, and TCRdb retains in-frame clones only, with some absent. V and J calls and clone size are copied from that table; D and trimming were computed from the DNA. The sample holds 250,000 to 350,000 clones, more than 70% seen once.

This clonotype was obtained from a woman in her twenties or thirties with COVID-19, enrolled during active disease. Sequencing was performed on peripheral blood. This chain connects TRBV4-2 to TRBJ2-7; 7 bases agree with TRBD2. The CDR3 spells CASSQVRESPYEQYF. CDR3 coding DNA: TGTGCCAGCAGCCAAGTGCGGGAGTCCCCCTACGAGCAGTACTTC.